This T cell receptor (beta chain) stems from a study of T cell repertoires in cytomegalovirus infection. Ten or more counts support this clonotype. The CDR3 loop spans 12 amino acids. Germline V lookup: CDR1 MNHEY, CDR2 SMNVEV (reference sequence). Trimming pared 3 bases from V and 11 bases from J, leaving 13 bases between. TCRdb reprocessed the reads with MiXCR, giving one entry per CDR3 protein. The sample shows about 740,000 distinct CDR3 sequences, about 40% of them seen only once. This TCR was sampled from a human donor in good health (CMV status not recorded). Some clones in this sample may be carry-over from other donors' samples. The V gene is TRBV27, the J gene TRBJ1-1; D perhaps matches TRBD1 (5 bases). Sample: PBMCs. The CDR3 loop is CASSFIPGVAFF. For the CDR3, the DNA is TGTGCCAGCAGTTTCATCCCGGGGGTGGCTTTCTTT.